The rows below give T cell receptor beta chains drawn from one sample of a study of early T cells in non-severe SARS-CoV-2 infection. TCRdb re-derived calls from the 5' RACE reads in MiXCR, one entry per CDR3 protein. This table holds fewer than 120,000 distinct CDR3 sequences, roughly an eighth found once. The sequencing here drew on whole blood, taken at baseline. These receptor sequences come from an adult who was a healthcare worker with PCR-confirmed SARS-CoV-2 infection or an uninfected control (not recorded which). The CDR3 runs from the conserved cysteine through the conserved F or W. The order of the fields is J gene, V gene, D gene, clone size, CDR3 protein, CDR3 DNA. The D gene is left open where the match is weak. Clone size is given for some rows only: seen once, a few or many times, or a class if the clone is expanded.

J: TRBJ1-4; V: TRBV6-6; D: TRBD1; size: few; CDR3: CASSGTEGREKLFF; DNA: TGTGCCAGCAGTGGGACAGAGGGAAGAGAAAAACTGTTTTTT
J: TRBJ2-7; V: TRBV29-1; D: TRBD1; size: many; CDR3: CSVPRQGSHEQYF; DNA: TGCAGCGTTCCTCGACAGGGAAGCCACGAGCAGTACTTC
J: TRBJ2-1; V: TRBV7-9; D: TRBD2; size: few; CDR3: CASSLGAGGPVDEQFF; DNA: TGTGCCAGCAGCTTAGGAGCGGGGGGGCCGGTCGATGAGCAGTTCTTC
J: TRBJ2-6; V: TRBV27; D: .; size: few; CDR3: CASRPRSGANVLTF; DNA: TGTGCCAGCAGACCGCGCTCTGGGGCCAACGTCCTGACTTTC
J: TRBJ2-7; V: TRBV27; D: .; size: many; CDR3: CASRGRSSYEQYF; DNA: TGTGCCAGCAGGGGCAGGAGCTCCTACGAGCAGTACTTC
J: TRBJ2-7; V: TRBV5-1; D: TRBD1; size: .; CDR3: CASTPGSLGTGPYEQYF; DNA: TGCGCCAGCACCCCGGGGTCATTGGGGACAGGCCCCTACGAGCAGTACTTC
J: TRBJ1-1; V: TRBV11-1; D: .; size: .; CDR3: CASSPTPPEAFF; DNA: TGTGCCAGCAGCCCGACCCCTCCTGAAGCTTTCTTT
J: TRBJ2-7; V: TRBV5-6; D: .; size: few; CDR3: CASSLKNSHYEQYF; DNA: TGTGCCAGCAGCTTGAAAAACAGCCACTACGAGCAGTACTTC
J: TRBJ2-5; V: TRBV12-3/TRBV12-4; D: .; size: few; CDR3: CASSQYMAQYF; DNA: TGTGCCAGCAGTCAATACATGGCCCAGTACTTC
J: TRBJ2-3; V: TRBV29-1; D: .; size: .; CDR3: CSVERDLESGF; DNA: TGCAGCGTTGAAAGGGACCTAGAGTCCGGTTTT
J: TRBJ2-7; V: TRBV6-2/TRBV6-3; D: .; size: .; CDR3: CASRSLGYEQYF; DNA: TGTGCCAGCAGATCACTCGGATACGAGCAGTACTTC
J: TRBJ2-7; V: TRBV7-6; D: .; size: many; CDR3: CASSLGPNYEQYF; DNA: TGTGCCAGCAGCTTAGGACCAAACTACGAGCAGTACTTC
J: TRBJ1-6; V: TRBV18; D: TRBD1; size: few; CDR3: CASSPPGTGGHSPLHF; DNA: TGTGCCAGCTCACCACCAGGGACAGGGGGCCATTCACCCCTCCACTTT
J: TRBJ2-1; V: TRBV29-1; D: TRBD2; size: .; CDR3: CSGDTGTSGASSSYNEQFF; DNA: TGCAGCGGTGATACCGGGACTAGCGGGGCATCGAGCTCCTACAATGAGCAGTTCTTC
J: TRBJ2-1; V: TRBV7-2; D: .; size: few; CDR3: CASSLEGIWNSPNNEQFF; DNA: TGTGCCAGCAGCTTAGAGGGGATTTGGAACTCCCCCAACAATGAGCAGTTCTTC
J: TRBJ1-5; V: TRBV4-1; D: .; size: many; CDR3: CASSQDGGYQPQHF; DNA: TGCGCCAGCAGCCAAGATGGGGGTTATCAGCCCCAGCATTTT